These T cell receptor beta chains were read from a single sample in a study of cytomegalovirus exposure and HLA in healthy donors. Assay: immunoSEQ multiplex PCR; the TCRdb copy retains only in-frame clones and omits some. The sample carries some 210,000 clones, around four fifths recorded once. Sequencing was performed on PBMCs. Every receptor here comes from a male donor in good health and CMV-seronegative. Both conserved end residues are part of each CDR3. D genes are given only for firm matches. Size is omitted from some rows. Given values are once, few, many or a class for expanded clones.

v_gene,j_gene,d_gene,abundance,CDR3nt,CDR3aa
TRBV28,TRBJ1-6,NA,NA,TGTGCCAGCAGTTTGCAAGGGGGTTCACCCCTCCACTTT,CASSLQGGSPLHF
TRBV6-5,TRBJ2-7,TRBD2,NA,TGTGCCAGCAGTAAAGCGGGAGGCTCCTACGAGCAGTACTTC,CASSKAGGSYEQYF
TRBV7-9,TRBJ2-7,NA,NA,TGTTCCAGCAGCTCCCAACTAGCAACCTACGAGCAGTACTTC,CSSSSQLATYEQYF
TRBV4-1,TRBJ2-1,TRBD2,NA,TGCGCCAGCAGCCAAGAGGGGACTAGGAATGAGCAGTTCTTC,CASSQEGTRNEQFF
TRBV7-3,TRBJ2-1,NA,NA,TGTGCCAGCAGCTTAGCCGGGAGCTCCTACAATGAGCAGTTCTTC,CASSLAGSSYNEQFF
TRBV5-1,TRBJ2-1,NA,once,TGCGCCAGCAGCTTGGAGGCTAGTTACAATGAGCAGTTCTTC,CASSLEASYNEQFF
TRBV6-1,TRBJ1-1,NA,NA,TGTGCCAGCATCGGAGCGATCCGAAACACTGAAGCTTTCTTT,CASIGAIRNTEAFF
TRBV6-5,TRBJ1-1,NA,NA,TGTGCCAGCAGTTACTCGATGCACAGGGTGAACACTGAAGCTTTCTTT,CASSYSMHRVNTEAFF
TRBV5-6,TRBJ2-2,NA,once,TGTGCCAGCAGTCTTAGCGGTTTAACGAACACCGGGGAGCTGTTTTTT,CASSLSGLTNTGELFF
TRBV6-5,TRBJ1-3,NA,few,TGTGCCAGCAGAGCCCATGGAAACACCATATATTTT,CASRAHGNTIYF
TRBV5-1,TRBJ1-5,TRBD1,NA,TGCGCCAGCAGCTTGGGTCAGGGGGGCAATCAGCCCCAGCATTTT,CASSLGQGGNQPQHF
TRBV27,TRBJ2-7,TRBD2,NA,TGTGCCAGCAGTTTTAGGCTAGCGGGAGGCGAGCAGTACTTC,CASSFRLAGGEQYF
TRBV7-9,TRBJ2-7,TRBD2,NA,TGTGCCAGCAGCTTAAGACTAGCGGGAGGGCCACATCTCGAGCAGTACTTC,CASSLRLAGGPHLEQYF
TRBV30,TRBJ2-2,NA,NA,TGTGCCTGGAGGGGGACACCGAACACCGGGGAGCTGTTTTTT,CAWRGTPNTGELFF
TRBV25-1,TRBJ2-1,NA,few,TGTGCCAGCAGTCCATACAATGAGCAGTTCTTC,CASSPYNEQFF
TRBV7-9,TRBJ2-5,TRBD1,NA,TGTGCCAGCAGCTTAGGCCGAGTCGGGACAGGGAGAGAGACCCAGTACTTC,CASSLGRVGTGRETQYF
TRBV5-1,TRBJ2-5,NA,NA,TGCGCCAGCAGCGTTACTCAGGTCCCAGAGACCCAGTACTTC,CASSVTQVPETQYF
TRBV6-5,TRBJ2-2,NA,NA,TGTGCCAGCAGTTACGGGCTATCCGGGGAGCTGTTTTTT,CASSYGLSGELFF
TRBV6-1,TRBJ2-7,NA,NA,TGTGCCAGCAGTGAAGGCGGGGAGTGGCAGTACTTC,CASSEGGEWQYF
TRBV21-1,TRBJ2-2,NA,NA,TGTGCCAGCAGCAATTTCGTGTTTATAAGAGCCGGGGAGCTGTTTTTT,CASSNFVFIRAGELFF
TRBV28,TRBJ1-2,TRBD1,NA,TGTGCCAGCAGTTCCCCCGGGACAGGGGGTACGGGGTTCGGCTACACCTTC,CASSSPGTGGTGFGYTF
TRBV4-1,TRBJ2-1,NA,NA,TGCGCCAGCAGCCAGGTAGAGGCTAGCGAGGAGCAGTTCTTC,CASSQVEASEEQFF
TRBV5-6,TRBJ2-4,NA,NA,TGTGCCAGCAGCCAGGGACTAGCCAAAAACATTCAGTACTTC,CASSQGLAKNIQYF
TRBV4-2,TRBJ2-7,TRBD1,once,TGTGCCAGCAGCCAAGGAAAGGCGGGACAGGCGAGCTACGAGCAGTACTTC,CASSQGKAGQASYEQYF
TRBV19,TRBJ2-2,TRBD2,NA,TGTGCCAGTAACCCGCCCACTAGCGGGGGCCCGGGCGGGGAGCTGTTTTTT,CASNPPTSGGPGGELFF
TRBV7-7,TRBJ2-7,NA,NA,TGTGCCAGCAGCTTAAAACAGTTGTCCTACGAGCAGTACTTC,CASSLKQLSYEQYF
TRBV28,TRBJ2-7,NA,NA,TGTGCCAGCAGTTTGGGGACCGGGAGCCCCTCCTACGAGCAGTACTTC,CASSLGTGSPSYEQYF
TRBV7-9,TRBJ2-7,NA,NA,TGTGCCAGCAGCGAGACAGTCTACGAGCAGTACTTC,CASSETVYEQYF
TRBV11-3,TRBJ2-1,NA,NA,TGTGCCAGCAGTCAGCCCCCGACGCTCGCTTCGGGGTTTGTTGTTGAGCAGTTCTTC,CASSQPPTLASGFVVEQFF
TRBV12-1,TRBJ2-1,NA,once,TGTGCCAGCAGCCCGATACCTAGCGGAGGAGGCTATGAGCAGTTCTTC,CASSPIPSGGGYEQFF
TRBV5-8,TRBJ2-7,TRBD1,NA,TGTGCCAGCATCGTTTTCCGGGACAGGGGCTACGAGCAGTACTTC,CASIVFRDRGYEQYF
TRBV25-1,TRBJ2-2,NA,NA,TGTGCCAGCAGATTAGAACCAGGAGGCGGGGAGCTGTTTTTT,CASRLEPGGGELFF
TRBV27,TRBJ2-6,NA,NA,TGTGCCAGCAGGCGACAGGAAAGTTCTGGGGCCAACGTCCTGACTTTC,CASRRQESSGANVLTF
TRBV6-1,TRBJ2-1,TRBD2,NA,TGTGCCAGCAGTGACCTTACGGGAGGTAACAATGAGCAGTTCTTC,CASSDLTGGNNEQFF
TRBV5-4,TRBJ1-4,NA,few,TGTGCCAGCAGCTTGGCCGGGAAGGAAAAACTGTTTTTT,CASSLAGKEKLFF
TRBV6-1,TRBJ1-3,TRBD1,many,TGTGCCAGCAGTGCGGGACAGGGAAACACCATATATTTT,CASSAGQGNTIYF
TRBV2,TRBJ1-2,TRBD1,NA,TGTGCCAGCAGTGATCTAACCGGACAGGCCGAGGGCTACACCTTC,CASSDLTGQAEGYTF
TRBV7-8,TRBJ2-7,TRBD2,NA,TGTGCCAGCAGCTTATTAGCGGGAGTGGATGAGCAGTACTTC,CASSLLAGVDEQYF
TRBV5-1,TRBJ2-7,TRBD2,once,TGCGCCAGCAGCCGGACTAGCGGGAATTCCTACGAGCAGTACTTC,CASSRTSGNSYEQYF
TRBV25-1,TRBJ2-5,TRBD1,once,TGTGCCAGCAGTGAAACAGGGGCCCCTCGAGAGACCCAGTACTTC,CASSETGAPRETQYF
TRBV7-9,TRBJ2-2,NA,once,TGTGCCAGCAGAGAGACACAGGGACCCGGGGAGCTGTTTTTT,CASRETQGPGELFF
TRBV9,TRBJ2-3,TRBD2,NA,TGTGCCAGCAGCCTGGCGGGAGGGAGCACAGATACGCAGTATTTT,CASSLAGGSTDTQYF